Sequencing of this TCR beta chain was carried out in a study of blood T cells in healthy people across ages. This clonotype has more than one count but fewer than ten. The antigen is not known. Regarding the study as a whole: As age increased, TCR beta diversity per million T cells fell in a roughly linear fashion. A strong correlation was found between TCR beta diversity and the percentage of naive T cells.

The authors ran a second PCR of roughly 7 to 11 cycles using a sample-barcoded 5' primer and a J-beta primer mix. Via MiXCR, TCRdb re-called the 5' RACE reads, giving one row per CDR3 protein. The sample records 890,000 or so distinct CDR3 sequences, under 80% being singletons. The germline V gene encodes CDR1 SGHTA and CDR2 FQGNSA. V lost 0 bases to trimming and J lost 7 bases, with 12 bases between them. This CDR3 has 14 residues. This receptor was obtained from a man aged 25-45 years in good health. This chain connects TRBV7-2 to TRBJ1-2; D unresolved. Sequencing was carried out using blood. CDR3 nucleotides: TGTGCCAGCAGCTTAGCTATCCACGGGCCTGGCTACACCTTC. Translation: CASSLAIHGPGYTF.